The T cell receptor beta chain under discussion was sequenced for a study of cytomegalovirus exposure and HLA in healthy donors. Study outcomes and limitations: Diagnosis of cytomegalovirus status made by the classifier reportedly showed high specificity and sensitivity.

It was with 60 Vbeta and 13 Jbeta primers that the PCR ran. Repertoires were generated with immunoSEQ multiplex PCR, while TCRdb's copy carries only in-frame clones and drops some. Among some 200,000 clones listed, 70% to 85% were seen once. Germline V gene data show CDR1 as SGHTA and CDR2 as FQGTGA. V gave up 7 bases and J gave up 5 bases; unmatched junction bases: 4. The length of the CDR3 is 13 residues. Worth noting for this clone: Its antigen is not known.

The specimen was PBMCs. V usage is TRBV7-3 and J usage is TRBJ2-2, with 7 bases identical to TRBD2. The origin of this receptor is a middle-aged woman in good health and CMV-seronegative. The CDR3 spells CASTPAGTGELFF. CDR3 nucleotide sequence: TGTGCCAGCACCCCAGCGGGGACCGGGGAGCTGTTTTTT.